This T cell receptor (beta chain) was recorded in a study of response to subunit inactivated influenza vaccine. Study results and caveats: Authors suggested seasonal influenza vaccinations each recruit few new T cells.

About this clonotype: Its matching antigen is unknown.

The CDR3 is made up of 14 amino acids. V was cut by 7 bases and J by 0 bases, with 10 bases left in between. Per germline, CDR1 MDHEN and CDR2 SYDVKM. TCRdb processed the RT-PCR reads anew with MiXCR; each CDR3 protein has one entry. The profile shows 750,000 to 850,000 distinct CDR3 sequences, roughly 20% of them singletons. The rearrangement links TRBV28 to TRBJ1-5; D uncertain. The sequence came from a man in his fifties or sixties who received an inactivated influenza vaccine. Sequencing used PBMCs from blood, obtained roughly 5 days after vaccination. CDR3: CASIPFGSNQPQHF. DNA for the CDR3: TGTGCCAGCATTCCCTTCGGTAGCAATCAGCCCCAGCATTTT.